Presented here are 9 T cell receptor beta chains from one specimen sequenced in a study of identical twins. TCRdb fed the 5' RACE reads into MiXCR, producing one record per CDR3 protein. This table has some 230,000 distinct CDR3 sequences, around 6.5% appearing once. This same sample was also part of a study on T cells expressing NK-cell markers.

The sequencing sample was made of CD8+ T cells sorted from blood. Receptor source: a woman younger than 35 in good health.

This clonotype was seen only a few times. CDR3 nucleotide sequence: TGTGCCAGCATCGATGACAGGCCGGGACTAGCGGTCAATGAGCAGTTCTTC. This gives the protein CASIDDRPGLAVNEQFF. V gene TRBV6-1 combines with J gene TRBJ2-1, with 11 bases fitting TRBD2. The junction had 14 bases not matched to a gene; V was cut back by 7 bases and J by 6 bases. Germline CDR1 and CDR2: MNHNS and SASEGT. CDR3 length: 17 residues.

The V and J genes are TRBV2 and TRBJ2-6; the D gene is possibly TRBD1 (6 bases). The CDR3 runs to 16 residues. Germline CDR1 SNHLY, CDR2 FYNNEI. Trimming removed 1 base at V and 1 base at J, with 8 bases between. This chain's CDR3 is CASSEGQGSGANVLTF. In nucleotides, the CDR3 is TGTGCCAGCAGTGAAGGGCAGGGGTCTGGGGCCAACGTCCTGACTTTC.

This clonotype was seen repeatedly, ten times or more. The chain has TRBV9 and TRBJ2-1, with 12 positions matching TRBD2. CDR1 and CDR2 from the germline V gene are SGDLS and YYNGEE. The CDR3 consists of 17 residues. The ends lost 0 bases at V and 8 bases at J; junction bases unmatched: 9. The CDR3 reads CASSVEASGRAWDEQFF. The CDR3 bases are TGTGCCAGCAGCGTAGAGGCTAGCGGGAGGGCCTGGGATGAGCAGTTCTTC.

This clonotype was seen at least ten times. The chain links TRBV7-9 to TRBJ1-6, with 10 bases fitting TRBD1. J was trimmed by 7 bases and V by 3 bases; bases with no gene match: 9. This CDR3 has 17 residues. Germline-derived CDR1 and CDR2 are SEHNR and FQNEAQ (reference sequence). CDR3 protein: CASSFPGTGETNSPLHF. For the CDR3, the DNA is TGTGCCAGCAGCTTCCCAGGGACAGGGGAGACAAATTCACCCCTCCACTTT. The whole variable domain, filled in from reference TRBV7-9 and TRBJ1-6, reads DTGVSQNPRHKITKRGQNVTFRCDPISEHNRLYWYRQTLGQGPEFLTYFQNEAQLEKSRLLSDRFSAERPKGSFSTLEIQRTEQGDSAMYLCASSFPGTGETNSPLHFGNGTRLTVT.

This clonotype was counted only a few times. The chain joins TRBV5-6 to TRBJ2-1, with 12 bases that match TRBD2. V lost 4 bases to trimming and J lost 8 bases; unmatched junction nucleotides: 13. CDR3 length: 17 amino acids. Germline CDR1 and CDR2: SGHDT and YYEEEE. CDR3 sequence: CASSADTLAGGPYEQFF. The CDR3, as DNA: TGTGCCAGCAGCGCCGACACACTAGCGGGGGGCCCCTATGAGCAGTTCTTC. The whole variable domain, remainder taken from reference TRBV5-6 and TRBJ2-1, is DAGVTQSPTHLIKTRGQQVTLRCSPKSGHDTVSWYQQALGQGPQFIFQYYEEEERQRGNFPDRFSGHQFPNYSSELNVNALLLGDSALYLCASSADTLAGGPYEQFFGPGTRLTVL.

The rearrangement uses TRBV6-5 and TRBJ2-6; D tentatively reads TRBD1 or TRBD2 (5 bases each). Germline V gene lookup returns CDR1 MNHEY and CDR2 SVGAGI. V dropped 2 bases and J dropped 4 bases, with 9 bases sitting between them. The CDR3 runs 15 residues. The CDR3: CASSYRGDGANVLTF. The DNA of the CDR3 is TGTGCCAGCAGTTACCGTGGGGACGGGGCCAACGTCCTGACTTTC.

This clonotype was detected a few times. The chain employs TRBV4-1 and TRBJ2-7; D call uncertain. The CDR3 sequence is 12 residues long. The germline CDR1 and CDR2 sequences are MGHRA and YSYEKL. V was pared by 3 bases and J by 4 bases, with 7 bases between. This CDR3 reads CASSHVEYEQYF. The DNA for the CDR3 is TGCGCCAGCAGCCACGTTGAGTACGAGCAGTACTTC.

This clonotype was detected a few times. The chain recombines TRBV6-2 or TRBV6-3 with TRBJ2-1; unclear D gene. The CDR3 sequence is 13 residues long. The V end was cut by 5 bases, the J end by 5 bases, with 10 bases between. Per germline, CDR1 MNHEY and CDR2 SVGEGT. CDR3 in amino acids: CASSLTRHNEQFF. The CDR3 DNA follows: TGTGCCAGCAGTCTGACCCGGCACAATGAGCAGTTCTTC.

This clonotype occurred many times. The V and J genes are TRBV29-1 and TRBJ1-1; D unclear. V was shortened by 6 bases and J by 6 bases, with 14 bases between the two germline ends. The CDR3 extends over 12 amino acids. Germline CDR1 SQVTM, CDR2 ANQGSEA. The CDR3 reads CSVPGRRAEAFF. CDR3 nucleotides: TGCAGCGTCCCGGGGAGAAGAGCTGAAGCTTTCTTT. Using reference TRBV29-1 and TRBJ1-1 for the parts outside the CDR3, the full variable domain is SAVISQKPSRDICQRGTSLTIQCQVDSQVTMMFWYRQQPGQSLTLIATANQGSEATYESGFVIDKFPISRPNLTFSTLTVSNMSPEDSSIYLCSVPGRRAEAFFGQGTRLTVV.